In its sample, the clone carrying this T cell receptor (beta chain) was seen many times. Full-length variable regions came from constant-region reverse primers plus semi-nested Nested Universal Primer A PCR. MiXCR, applied by TCRdb to the 5' RACE reads, yields one record per CDR3 protein. The data contain about 50,000 distinct CDR3 sequences, more than 15% of them singletons. The clonotype was recovered from a female donor with breast cancer. The sequencing input was naive CD4+ T cells sorted from blood. Subset meaning: naive CD4+ T cells, CD4+CD45RA+CD25-.

The CDR3, as DNA: TGTGCCAGCAAGGAGGGGCAGGTAAACTACGAGCAGTACTTC. This translates into CASKEGQVNYEQYF. The chain couples TRBV12-3 or TRBV12-4 to TRBJ2-7; weak D call: TRBD2 (6 bases). V was clipped by 7 bases and J by 3 bases, with 16 bases between them. This CDR3 has 14 amino acids.